This T cell receptor (beta chain) derives from a study of shared clonotypes between healthy human individuals. The CDR3 contains 16 residues. Between the trimmed V and J ends, which lost 0 bases and 6 bases, there was a span of 16 bases. The V gene's germline CDR1 is SGHTA and CDR2 FQGTGA. Unsorted PBMC DNA was sequenced on ten immunoSEQ deep assay plates. Clones were sequenced by immunoSEQ multiplex PCR, and TCRdb holds only the in-frame ones, with some missing. The table records approximately 480,000 clones, about 79% of them present only once. Sequenced: PBMCs. The receptor was isolated from a woman aged 40 to 49 in good health. Some clones in this sample may be carry-over from other donors' samples. This sequence joins TRBV7-3 and TRBJ2-3; D is tentatively TRBD1 or TRBD2 (5 bases each). The CDR3: CASSLTVGRGPDTQYF. Here the CDR3 DNA reads TGTGCCAGCAGCTTAACGGTCGGCCGGGGCCCGGATACGCAGTATTTT.